Shown below are 18 T cell receptor beta chains from a single sample sequenced in a study of shared clonotypes between healthy human individuals. Selected positively for CCR7 and CD45RO-negative, naive CD8 cells excluded terminally differentiated effector memory CD45RA+ cells. Assay used: immunoSEQ multiplex PCR; TCRdb lists only in-frame clones, some missing. The data hold some 2,000,000 clones, with about 95% observed a single time. The material sequenced was naive CD8+ T cells sorted from blood. These receptors were collected from a young man in good health.

V is TRBV2 and J is TRBJ1-3; D unresolved. This CDR3 region has 15 residues. CDR1 SNHLY and CDR2 FYNNEI come from the germline V gene. Trimming removed 2 bases at V and 0 bases at J, with 8 bases between. The chain's CDR3 is CASSEFPSSGNTIYF. CDR3 coding DNA: TGTGCCAGCAGTGAATTTCCGTCCTCTGGAAACACCATATATTTT.

A note on this clone: Other DNA sequences in this sample translate to the same CDR3. The V gene is TRBV6-5, the J gene TRBJ2-1; D unresolved. The germline CDR1 and CDR2 sequences are MNHEY and SVGAGI. CDR3 length: 12 residues. Trimming took off 4 bases at V and 4 bases at J, with 5 bases between the two ends. CDR3 sequence (DNA): TGTGCCAGCAGTTTGGGTTACAATGAGCAGTTCTTC. Translation gives CASSLGYNEQFF.

CDR3 nucleotide sequence: TGTGCCAGCAGTGAAGCGGGGGATCCAGAGACCCAGTACTTC. Encoded protein: CASSEAGDPETQYF. The rearrangement uses TRBV2 and TRBJ2-5; D assignment may be TRBD1 or TRBD2 (5 bases each). The CDR3 runs to 14 residues. The V end was cut by 0 bases, the J end by 4 bases, with 9 bases between. CDR1 and CDR2 from the germline V gene are SNHLY and FYNNEI.

V is TRBV5-1 and J is TRBJ2-3; D might be TRBD2 (6 bases). Per the germline V gene, CDR1 is SGHRS and CDR2 is YFSETQ. This CDR3 region has 15 residues. Between the trimmed V and J ends, which lost 4 bases and 2 bases, there was a span of 14 bases. The DNA for the CDR3 is TGCGCCAGCAGCCTGTTTAGCGGTCTCACAGATACGCAGTATTTT. Protein: CASSLFSGLTDTQYF.

The chain couples TRBV19 to TRBJ1-1; D gene unclear. The CDR3 loop spans 12 amino acids. CDR1 and CDR2 (germline): LNHDA, SQIVND (reference sequence). The V and J ends lost 10 bases and 1 base respectively, with 10 bases between them. The CDR3 spells CATSNTNTEAFF. CDR3 nucleotide sequence: TGTGCCACCTCGAACACGAACACTGAAGCTTTCTTT.

The rearrangement uses TRBV5-6 and TRBJ2-7, with a weak D call TRBD1 (6 bases). The V end lost 4 bases, the J end lost 0 bases, and 11 bases lay between the germline ends. Germline V gene lookup returns CDR1 SGHDT and CDR2 YYEEEE. This CDR3 comprises 14 residues. The CDR3 region is CASSGDKSSYEQYF. The CDR3 region has the DNA TGTGCCAGCAGCGGGGACAAGAGCTCCTACGAGCAGTACTTC.

The chain links TRBV29-1 to TRBJ2-2; the D gene is possibly TRBD1 (6 bases). The CDR3 covers 11 residues. The germline CDR1 and CDR2 sequences are SQVTM and ANQGSEA. Trimming took 3 bases from V and 13 from J, leaving 12 bases between them. CDR3 coding DNA: TGCAGCGTTGATGGAGGCAGGGGGCTGTTTTTT. Protein sequence: CSVDGGRGLFF.

As for this clone: In the same sample, other DNA sequences code for this CDR3. CDR3 coding DNA: TGCGCCAGCAGCCTCTCAGGCTACGAGCAGTACTTC. It yields the protein CASSLSGYEQYF. The genes are TRBV5-1 and TRBJ2-7; no reliable D call. Germline V CDR1 and CDR2: SGHRS, YFSETQ. This CDR3 has 12 amino acids. V shed 4 bases and J shed 3 bases, with 8 bases lying between them.

Turning to this clone: The identical CDR3 is also encoded by other nucleotide sequences in the sample. Here the CDR3 DNA reads TGTGCCAGCAGTGAAGTCGACGGAAACACCATATATTTT. It translates to CASSEVDGNTIYF. The chain couples TRBV6-1 to TRBJ1-3; D remains ambiguous. The CDR3 covers 13 residues. V lost 1 base to trimming and J lost 4 bases, with 5 bases between them. CDR1 MNHNS and CDR2 SASEGT come from the germline V gene.

The V and J genes are TRBV28 and TRBJ2-1; 9 bases map to TRBD2. CDR1 and CDR2 (germline): MDHEN, SYDVKM. CDR3 size: 13 residues. J gave up 7 bases and V 8 bases, and 6 bases lay outside the gene matches. The CDR3 DNA reads as TGTGCCAGCCATAGACTAGCGGCTAATGAGCAGTTCTTC. Translated: CASHRLAANEQFF.

Comment on this clone: At the DNA level, this CDR3 is encoded by other sequences in the same sample as well. V and J are TRBV9 and TRBJ1-6; possibly TRBD1 for D (6 bases). Between the trimmed V and J ends, which lost 2 bases and 9 bases, there was a span of 12 bases. The germline V gene encodes CDR1 SGDLS and CDR2 YYNGEE. This CDR3 contains 14 residues. The CDR3 loop is CASSVGGGGSPLHF. DNA for the CDR3: TGTGCCAGCAGCGTTGGAGGGGGAGGTTCACCCCTCCACTTT. Complete variable domain (other parts from reference TRBV9 and TRBJ1-6): DSGVTQTPKHLITATGQRVTLRCSPRSGDLSVYWYQQSLDQGLQFLIQYYNGEERAKGNILERFSAQQFPDLHSELNLSSLELGDSALYFCASSVGGGGSPLHFGNGTRLTVT.

The chain carries TRBV7-2 and TRBJ2-1; D may be TRBD2 (6 bases). Germline CDR1 is SGHTA and CDR2 is FQGNSA. The CDR3 is 16 amino acids. V shed 7 bases and J shed 3 bases, with 19 bases lying between them. CDR3 sequence: CASKTSGGNVYNEQFF. The CDR3 coding sequence is TGTGCCAGCAAAACTTCAGGCGGGAACGTCTACAATGAGCAGTTCTTC.

This chain joins TRBV11-2 and TRBJ2-5, with 7 positions matching TRBD1. Germline V lookup: CDR1 SGHAT, CDR2 FQNNGV. The CDR3 contains 19 residues. The V and J ends lost 5 bases and 2 bases, in that order; junction bases with no gene match: 20. The chain's CDR3 is CASSTEVLEMGQHQETQYF. The CDR3 coding sequence is TGTGCCAGCAGCACCGAAGTATTAGAGATGGGACAGCATCAAGAGACCCAGTACTTC.

The rearrangement joins TRBV7-9 to TRBJ2-2, with TRBD2 matching 15 bases. The J segment lost 1 base and the V segment lost 5 bases, leaving 5 bases of the junction unmatched. Germline V CDR1 and CDR2: SEHNR, FQNEAQ (reference sequence). The CDR3 is 18 residues long. CDR3 loop: CASSAPGLAGGNTGELFF. Here the CDR3 DNA reads TGTGCCAGCAGCGCGCCGGGACTAGCGGGAGGGAACACCGGGGAGCTGTTTTTT.

About this clone: Different DNA sequences within this sample yield the same CDR3. This chain links TRBV6-1 with TRBJ2-2; D is unresolved. CDR3 size: 13 residues. Trimming left V 0 bases short and J 4 bases short, with 3 bases between. CDR1 MNHNS and CDR2 SASEGT come from the germline V gene. Here the CDR3 reads CASSEALTGELFF. DNA of the CDR3: TGTGCCAGCAGTGAAGCCCTCACCGGGGAGCTGTTTTTT.

In DNA, the CDR3 is TGTGCCAGCAGTTTTACAGCTTACAGGGGGGATCTCTATGGCTACACCTTC. Protein: CASSFTAYRGDLYGYTF. V is TRBV27 and J is TRBJ1-2; 8 bases are a match to TRBD1. The CDR3 spans 17 residues. The V gene's germline CDR1 is MNHEY and CDR2 SMNVEV (reference sequence). V trimming: 3 bases; J trimming: 4 bases; junction bases outside the gene matches: 13.

This CDR3 reads CASSQDEGLAGVEQFF. CDR3 coding DNA: TGCGCCAGCAGCCAAGATGAGGGGCTAGCGGGAGTGGAGCAGTTCTTC. The chain combines TRBV4-3 with TRBJ2-1, with 10 bases identical to TRBD2. The CDR3 has 16 amino acids. The V gene's germline CDR1 is LGHNA and CDR2 YSLEER. J was trimmed by 10 bases and V by 0 bases; bases with no gene match: 9.

The J gene is TRBJ2-7, the V gene TRBV6-5; no clear D. The CDR3 sequence is 12 residues long. Germline V gene sequence: CDR1 MNHEY, CDR2 SVGAGI. Trimming took off 2 bases at V and 7 bases at J, with 9 bases between the two ends. The CDR3 here is CASSYDGVEQYF. CDR3 nucleotides: TGTGCCAGCAGTTACGACGGTGTAGAGCAGTACTTC.